This T cell receptor (beta chain) was obtained from a study of CD8 T cells in ankylosing spondylitis. This CDR3 region has 13 residues. Trimming removed 1 base from V and 3 bases from J, with 6 bases in between. Germline CDR1 and CDR2: SNHLY and FYNNEI. In making TCR beta libraries, quantitative 5'-RACE with molecular barcodes was used. Using its own MiXCR run on the 5' RACE reads, TCRdb lists one record per CDR3 protein. The sample lists about 140,000 distinct CDR3 sequences; 5.5% to 7.5% were seen once. Notes on the study in general: Within peripheral blood, clones linked to disease were CD8+ and relatively rare. There was a TCR beta motif, made of several highly homologous variants, that appeared characteristic of ankylosing spondylitis blood. As reported, disease-linked clones showed significant enrichment in matched ankylosing spondylitis synovial fluid.

This clonotype was counted at least ten times. Its antigen is as yet unknown. The chain recombines TRBV2 with TRBJ2-5, with D tentatively TRBD2 (5 bases). The sequence was collected from a female donor with ankylosing spondylitis or in good health (not recorded which). Sequenced material: blood, either unsorted or a sorted T cell fraction (not recorded which). The CDR3 reads CASSEGGEETQYF. CDR3 sequence (DNA): TGTGCCAGCAGTGAAGGGGGAGAAGAGACCCAGTACTTC.